This T cell receptor beta chain is from a study of blood T cell repertoires in COVID-19. In the study's own analysis: Estimation of nucleated cell counts relied on the amplification of reference gene primers. Clones were read by immunoSEQ multiplex PCR, and TCRdb kept only the in-frame ones, dropping some. V, J and clone size are those of that table, while D and trimming were read from the DNA. Of under 250,000 clones in the sample, roughly 85% were seen once. Germline-derived CDR1 and CDR2 are SGHRS and YFSETQ. The CDR3 spans 14 residues. The junction had 4 bases not matched to a gene; V was cut back by 4 bases and J by 2 bases.

Sequencing input: peripheral blood. The origin of this receptor is a man aged 45-60 years with COVID-19, enrolled during active disease. The rearrangement uses TRBV5-1 and TRBJ1-1; TRBD1 matches at 8 bases. CDR3 region: CASSGGQVNTEAFF. CDR3 sequence (DNA): TGCGCCAGCAGCGGGGGACAGGTTAACACTGAAGCTTTCTTT.